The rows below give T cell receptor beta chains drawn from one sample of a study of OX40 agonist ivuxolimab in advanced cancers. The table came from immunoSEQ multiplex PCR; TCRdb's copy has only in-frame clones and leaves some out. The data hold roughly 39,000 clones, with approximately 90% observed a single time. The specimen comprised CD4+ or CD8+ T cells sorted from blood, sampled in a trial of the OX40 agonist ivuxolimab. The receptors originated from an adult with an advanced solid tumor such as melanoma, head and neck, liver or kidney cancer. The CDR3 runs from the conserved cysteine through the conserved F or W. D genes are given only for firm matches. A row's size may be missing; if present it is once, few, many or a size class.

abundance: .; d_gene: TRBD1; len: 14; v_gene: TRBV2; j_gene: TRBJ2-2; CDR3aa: CASRGTGGTGELFF; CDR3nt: TGTGCCAGCAGGGGGACAGGGGGAACCGGGGAGCTGTTTTTT
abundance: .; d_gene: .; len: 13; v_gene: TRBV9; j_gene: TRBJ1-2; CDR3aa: CASRSTGGRGYTF; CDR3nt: TGTGCCAGCAGATCCACCGGGGGCAGGGGCTACACCTTC
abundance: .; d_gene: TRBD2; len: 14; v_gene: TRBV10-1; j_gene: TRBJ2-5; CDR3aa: CASNTGGLQETQYF; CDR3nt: TGCGCCAGCAACACCGGGGGACTACAAGAGACCCAGTACTTC
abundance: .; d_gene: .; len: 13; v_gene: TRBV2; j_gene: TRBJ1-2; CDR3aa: CASNRVVLGGYTF; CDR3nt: TGTGCCAGCAATCGGGTGGTGTTAGGCGGCTACACCTTC
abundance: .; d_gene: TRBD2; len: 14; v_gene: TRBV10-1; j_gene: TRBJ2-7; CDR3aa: CASSESKRGYEQYF; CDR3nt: TGCGCCAGCAGTGAGTCGAAGCGGGGCTACGAGCAGTACTTC
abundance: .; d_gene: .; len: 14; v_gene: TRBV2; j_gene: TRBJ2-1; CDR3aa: CASSEAGARDEQFF; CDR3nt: TGTGCCAGCAGTGAAGCCGGGGCCCGCGATGAGCAGTTCTTC
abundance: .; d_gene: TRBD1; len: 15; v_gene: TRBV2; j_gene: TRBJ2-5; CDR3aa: CASPLDRGLKETQYF; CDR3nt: TGTGCCAGCCCTTTGGACAGGGGCCTGAAAGAGACCCAGTACTTC
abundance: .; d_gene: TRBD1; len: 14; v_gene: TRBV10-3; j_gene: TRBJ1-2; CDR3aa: CAISSGQGNYGYTF; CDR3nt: TGTGCCATCAGCTCGGGACAGGGGAACTATGGCTACACCTTC
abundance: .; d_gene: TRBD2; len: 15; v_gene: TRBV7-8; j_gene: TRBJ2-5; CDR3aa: CASSSGTSWRETQYF; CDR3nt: TGTGCCAGCAGCTCAGGGACTAGCTGGAGAGAGACCCAGTACTTC
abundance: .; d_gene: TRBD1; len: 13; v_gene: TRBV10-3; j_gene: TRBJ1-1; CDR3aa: CAISGQGRAEAFF; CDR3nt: TGTGCCATCAGTGGACAGGGGCGAGCTGAAGCTTTCTTT
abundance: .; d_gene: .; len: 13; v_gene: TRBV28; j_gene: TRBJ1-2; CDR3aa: CASSFGSNYGYTF; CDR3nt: TGTGCCAGCAGTTTCGGCAGTAACTATGGCTACACCTTC
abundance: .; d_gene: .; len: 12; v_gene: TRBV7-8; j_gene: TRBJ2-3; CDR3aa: CASSPVADTQYF; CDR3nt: TGTGCCAGCAGCCCCGTCGCAGATACGCAGTATTTT
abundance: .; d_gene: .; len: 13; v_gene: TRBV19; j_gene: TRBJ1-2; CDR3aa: CASNFLTDYGYTF; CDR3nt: TGTGCCAGTAATTTTCTGACTGACTATGGCTACACCTTC
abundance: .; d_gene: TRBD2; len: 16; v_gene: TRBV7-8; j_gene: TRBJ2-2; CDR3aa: CASRPATSGSTGELFF; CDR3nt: TGTGCCAGCAGGCCAGCGACTAGCGGGTCCACCGGGGAGCTGTTTTTT
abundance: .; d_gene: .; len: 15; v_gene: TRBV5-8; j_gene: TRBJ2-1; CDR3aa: CASRPTPLSYNEQFF; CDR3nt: TGTGCCAGCAGGCCCACCCCCCTCTCCTACAATGAGCAGTTCTTC
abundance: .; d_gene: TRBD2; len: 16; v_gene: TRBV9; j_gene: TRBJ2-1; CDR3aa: CASSTKGLAGYNEQFF; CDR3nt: TGTGCCAGCAGCACCAAAGGACTAGCGGGGTACAATGAGCAGTTCTTC
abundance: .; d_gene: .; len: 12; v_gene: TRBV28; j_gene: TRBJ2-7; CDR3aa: CASSLGKGEQYF; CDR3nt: TGTGCCAGCAGTTTGGGCAAGGGAGAGCAGTACTTC
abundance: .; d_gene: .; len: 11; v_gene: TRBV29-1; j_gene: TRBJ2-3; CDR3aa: CSVRSTDTQYF; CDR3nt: TGCAGCGTTCGAAGCACAGATACGCAGTATTTT
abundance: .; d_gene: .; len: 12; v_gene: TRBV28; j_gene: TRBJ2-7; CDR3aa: CASSFIPYEQYF; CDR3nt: TGTGCCAGCAGTTTTATCCCCTACGAGCAGTACTTC
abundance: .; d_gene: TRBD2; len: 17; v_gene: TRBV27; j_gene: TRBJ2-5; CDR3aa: CASSLSGLAGGGETQYF; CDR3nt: TGTGCCAGCAGTTTATCCGGTCTGGCGGGAGGAGGGGAGACCCAGTACTTC
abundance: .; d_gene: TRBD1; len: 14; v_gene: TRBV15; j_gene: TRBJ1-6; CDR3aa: CATNRGTVTSPLHF; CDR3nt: TGTGCCACCAACAGGGGCACCGTTACCTCACCCCTCCACTTT
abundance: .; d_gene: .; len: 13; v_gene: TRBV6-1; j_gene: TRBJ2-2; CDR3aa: CASSERVLGELFF; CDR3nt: TGTGCCAGCAGTGAACGGGTTCTGGGGGAGCTGTTTTTT
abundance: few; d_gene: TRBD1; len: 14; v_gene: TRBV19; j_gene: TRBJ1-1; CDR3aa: CASSMDTGVAEAFF; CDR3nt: TGTGCCAGTAGCATGGATACAGGGGTGGCTGAAGCTTTCTTT
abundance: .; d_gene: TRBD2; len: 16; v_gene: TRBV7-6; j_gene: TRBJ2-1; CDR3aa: CASSSAAPAGGYEQFF; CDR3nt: TGTGCCAGCAGCTCCGCCGCACCAGCGGGAGGGTATGAGCAGTTCTTC